This T cell receptor beta chain stems from a study of blood T cell repertoires in COVID-19. Study summary: Acute and convalescent COVID-19 specimens originated in the United States, Italy and Spain. The cDNA or gDNA used as material had been derived from T cells, B-cell-depleted T cells, or PBMCs.

The V gene's germline CDR1 is MNHEY and CDR2 SVGAGI. The CDR3 sequence is 15 residues long. V lost 7 bases and J 8 bases, leaving 23 bases between the germline ends. Original analysis: From reference gene primer amplification, estimates of nucleated cell counts were derived. This table comes from immunoSEQ multiplex PCR, and its TCRdb copy is limited to in-frame clones, with some not included. Clonal size and the V and J genes are those of that table, whereas D and trimming came from the DNA. The table shows tens of thousands of clones, with 60% to 85% occurring only once. The clonotype comes from a human donor in a cohort sampled during active COVID-19. This chain connects TRBV6-5 to TRBJ1-1, with D tentatively TRBD1 (5 bases). Sequenced material: peripheral blood. The CDR3 spells CASTEPRVRTKEAFF. The CDR3, as DNA: TGTGCCAGCACCGAACCCAGGGTCAGAACTAAGGAAGCTTTCTTT.